This passage covers 26 T cell receptor beta chains from one sample sequenced in a study of patients and donors after allogeneic stem cell transplantation. TCRdb re-derived calls from the RT-PCR reads in MiXCR, one entry per CDR3 protein. The repertoire holds about a million distinct CDR3 sequences, about 20% seen once, with approximately 5.9% in the top ten. The material sequenced was blood, either unsorted or a sorted T cell fraction (not recorded which). The receptor set was obtained from a human donor who was either an allogeneic HSCT recipient or a stem cell or donor lymphocyte infusion donor (not recorded which). It is not recorded whose cells these are; they may come from a transplant donor.

This clonotype was detected a few times. V and J are TRBV7-2 and TRBJ2-2, with D perhaps TRBD2 (5 bases). Trimming took 3 bases from V and 0 from J, leaving 11 bases between them. CDR1 is SGHTA and CDR2 is FQGNSA in the germline V gene. The CDR3 has 16 amino acids. This CDR3 reads CASSFPRAANTGELFF. The CDR3 DNA reads as TGTGCCAGCAGCTTCCCCCGAGCGGCGAACACCGGGGAGCTGTTTTTT.

This clonotype was picked up many times. The chain uses TRBV12-3 or TRBV12-4 and TRBJ1-5; TRBD1 matches 9 bases. With 3 bases clipped from V and 6 bases from J, the junction kept 3 bases outside the gene matches. CDR3 size: 14 residues. CDR3: CASSLGQGSQPQHF. As DNA, the CDR3 is TGTGCCAGCAGTTTGGGACAGGGAAGTCAGCCCCAGCATTTT.

This clonotype was detected ten times or more. V usage is TRBV12-3 or TRBV12-4 and J usage is TRBJ2-3; a possible D gene is TRBD1 (5 bases). The ends were cut back, 4 bases at V and 1 base at J, with 9 bases in the middle. CDR3 length: 14 amino acids. Here the CDR3 reads CASSSATGTDTQYF. The CDR3 nucleotides are TGTGCCAGCAGTTCGGCGACAGGCACAGATACGCAGTATTTT.

The chain carries TRBV2 and TRBJ2-2, with D possibly TRBD2 on 5 matching bases. CDR1 and CDR2 from the germline V gene are SNHLY and FYNNEI. V was clipped by 8 bases and J by 4 bases, with 14 bases between them. The CDR3 sequence is 14 residues long. The CDR3 region is CASGQARGTGELFF. The DNA of the CDR3 is TGTGCCAGCGGCCAGGCACGGGGCACCGGGGAGCTGTTTTTT. The whole variable domain, filled in from reference TRBV2 and TRBJ2-2, reads EPEVTQTPSHQVTQMGQEVILRCVPISNHLYFYWYRQILGQKVEFLVSFYNNEISEKSEIFDDQFSVERPDGSNFTLKIRSTKLEDSAMYFCASGQARGTGELFFGEGSRLTVL.

On this clonotype: A read error may account for a junction end that differs from germline. CDR3 DNA sequence: TGTGCCAGCAGGTTAGGTTGGCGTAATGAAAAACTGTTTTTT. Translated: CASRLGWRNEKLFF. The chain joins TRBV12-3 or TRBV12-4 to TRBJ1-4; D is unclear. The CDR3 spans 14 residues.

This chain uses TRBV11-2 with TRBJ2-1; TRBD2 matches at 11 bases. The tail of the sequence fits TRBJ2-7 better, so the J call may be wrong. Germline CDR1 is SGHAT and CDR2 is FQNNGV. This CDR3 comprises 15 residues. The CDR3 protein is CASSDVAGGYNEQYF. The CDR3 coding sequence is TGTGCCAGCAGCGACGTAGCGGGAGGGTACAATGAGCAGTACTTC.

This clonotype occurred a few times. J is TRBJ2-5 and V is TRBV18, with D possibly being TRBD2 (5 bases). In germline, CDR1 is KGHSH, CDR2 LQKENI. This CDR3 comprises 13 residues. V was shortened by 6 bases and J by 5 bases, with 13 bases between the two germline ends. The CDR3 DNA sequence: TGTGCCAGCTCGTCAATGGCGGGCGAGACCCAGTACTTC. It yields the protein CASSSMAGETQYF.

This clonotype was detected a few times. The V call is TRBV24-1, the J call TRBJ2-6, with 7 bases aligning to TRBD1. With 4 bases clipped from V and 2 bases from J, the junction kept 1 base outside the gene matches. The CDR3 is 15 amino acids. Looked up from germline, CDR1 is KGHDR and CDR2 is SFDVKD. CDR3 coding DNA: TGTGCCACCAGTGACCAGGGGGCTGGGGCCAACGTCCTGACTTTC. It is translated as CATSDQGAGANVLTF.

This clonotype has only a few counts. The chain joins TRBV9 to TRBJ2-2, with 8 bases aligning to TRBD2. In germline, CDR1 is SGDLS, CDR2 YYNGEE. The ends lost 0 bases at V and 1 base at J; junction bases unmatched: 5. The CDR3 extends over 17 amino acids. In DNA, the CDR3 is TGTGCCAGCAGCGTAGACGGTAGCGGGGTGAACACCGGGGAGCTGTTTTTT. It specifies CASSVDGSGVNTGELFF.

This clonotype has a handful of counts. The CDR3 protein is CASSRPGGPGELFF. The CDR3 nucleotides read TGTGCCAGCAGCCGACCAGGGGGCCCCGGGGAGCTGTTTTTT. The rearrangement uses TRBV7-9 and TRBJ2-2; 8 bases fit TRBD1. CDR1 is SEHNR, CDR2 FQNEAQ, per germline (reference sequence). The junction had 5 bases not matched to a gene; V was cut back by 5 bases and J by 6 bases. The CDR3 sequence is 14 residues long.

Many counts were recorded for this clonotype. The chain carries TRBV12-3 or TRBV12-4 and TRBJ2-7, with D tentatively TRBD1 (5 bases). The germline V and J ends were trimmed by 5 bases and 6 bases, with 14 bases remaining between them. The CDR3 runs to 13 residues. This CDR3 is CASSPPFQGEQYF. In DNA form, the CDR3 reads TGTGCCAGCAGTCCGCCCTTCCAGGGCGAGCAGTACTTC.

This clonotype has only a few counts. The chain joins TRBV5-1 to TRBJ2-7; 8 nucleotides align to TRBD1. After removal of 4 bases from V and 5 bases from J, the junction contained 11 bases not matched to a gene. This CDR3 comprises 15 residues. Germline CDR1 SGHRS, CDR2 YFSETQ. The CDR3 nucleotides read TGCGCCAGCAGCGAGCCAGGGGGCAGCGTCAACGAGCAGTACTTC. Its translation: CASSEPGGSVNEQYF.

CDR3 region: CASSYSPIRPGVYTEAFF. CDR3 bases: TGTGCCAGCAGTTACTCCCCGATTCGTCCAGGGGTGTACACTGAAGCTTTCTTT. This chain uses TRBV6-5 with TRBJ1-1, with D tentatively TRBD1 (6 bases). This CDR3 is 18 amino acids long. V was shortened by 0 bases and J by 3 bases, with 20 bases between the two germline ends. The germline CDR1 and CDR2 sequences are MNHEY and SVGAGI.

With respect to this clonotype: Likely a read error: the CDR3 ends without its conserved phenylalanine or tryptophan. V usage is TRBV7-9 and J usage is TRBJ2-7; 10 bases fit TRBD1. The germline CDR1 and CDR2 sequences are SEHNR and FQNEAQ (reference sequence). There are 16 residues in the CDR3. V was clipped by 5 bases and J by 0 bases; unmatched bases: 7. CDR3 in amino acids: CASSDTGTGDSYEQYS. As DNA, the CDR3 is TGTGCCAGCAGCGACACCGGGACAGGGGACTCCTACGAGCAGTACTCC.

The chain links TRBV12-3 or TRBV12-4 to TRBJ2-7; D gene unclear. Trimming took 2 bases from V and 2 from J, leaving 10 bases between them. The CDR3 runs to 14 residues. CDR3 in DNA: TGTGCCAGCAGTTTATTCGGGTCCACCTACGAGCAGTACTTC. It translates to CASSLFGSTYEQYF.

The rearrangement uses TRBV20-1 and TRBJ1-5; 10 bases are shared with TRBD1. Germline-derived CDR1 and CDR2 are DFQATT and SNEGSKA (reference sequence). V dropped 6 bases and J dropped 3; count of bases not matched to a gene: 2. The CDR3 extends over 13 amino acids. The CDR3 nucleotides are TGCAGTGCGGGACAGGGGACCAATCAGCCCCAGCATTTT. Translation: CSAGQGTNQPQHF.

The chain combines TRBV6-5 with TRBJ1-5; 7 positions match TRBD1. CDR1 and CDR2 from the germline V gene are MNHEY and SVGAGI. The CDR3 length is 15 residues. V gave up 0 bases and J gave up 7 bases; unmatched junction bases: 6. The CDR3 protein is CASSYSGQREQPQHF. Written as DNA, the CDR3 is TGTGCCAGCAGTTACTCGGGACAGAGGGAGCAGCCCCAGCATTTT.

In this sample, this clonotype turned up a few times. The chain is built from TRBV3-1 and TRBJ2-1; 14 bases align to TRBD2. Per germline, CDR1 LGHDT and CDR2 YNNKEL (reference sequence). The J segment lost 5 bases and the V segment lost 4 bases, leaving 13 bases of the junction unmatched. CDR3 length: 19 residues. The CDR3 nucleotides are TGTGCCAGCAGCCCAGGGACTAGCGGGAGTCCGGTAGGTGACAATGAGCAGTTCTTC. As protein: CASSPGTSGSPVGDNEQFF.

The chain joins TRBV18 to TRBJ2-7, with D possibly matching TRBD1 (5 bases). V lost 6 bases, J lost 2 bases, and 11 bases lay in between. Germline CDR1 and CDR2: KGHSH and LQKENI. This CDR3 is 13 amino acids long. The CDR3 loop is CASSSGNPYEQYF. The CDR3 DNA follows: TGTGCCAGCTCGTCAGGGAACCCCTACGAGCAGTACTTC.

The DNA of the CDR3 is TGCAGTGCTAGGGGGGGGCTTGGGGGCGTCAACACTGAAGCTTTCTTT. It is translated as CSARGGLGGVNTEAFF. The V call is TRBV20-1, the J call TRBJ1-1, with D tentatively TRBD1 (6 bases). The germline CDR1 and CDR2 sequences are DFQATT and SNEGSKA (reference sequence). The CDR3 runs 16 residues. Between the trimmed V and J ends, which lost 3 bases and 2 bases, there was a span of 19 bases.

The chain recombines TRBV3-1 with TRBJ2-1; 13 bases map to TRBD2. The CDR3 runs to 17 residues. Losses at the gene ends were 4 bases for V and 10 bases for J; bases not matched to a gene: 13. Germline CDR1 is LGHDT and CDR2 is YNNKEL (reference sequence). The CDR3 here is CASSRAQTSGGPGEQFF. DNA of the CDR3: TGTGCCAGCAGCCGAGCCCAGACTAGCGGGGGGCCAGGGGAGCAGTTCTTC.

This clonotype was found a few times. The chain couples TRBV11-2 to TRBJ2-3, with D tentatively TRBD2 (6 bases). Germline V gives CDR1 SGHAT, CDR2 FQNNGV. V lost 1 base and J 4 bases, leaving 18 bases between the germline ends. The CDR3 length is 17 residues. CDR3 DNA: TGTGCCAGCAGCTTAGTTCCGTGGAGGGCTAAGGCAGATACGCAGTATTTT. Translating it yields CASSLVPWRAKADTQYF.

The chain recombines TRBV6-1 with TRBJ1-5; D is unclear. This CDR3 has 13 amino acids. CDR1 MNHNS and CDR2 SASEGT come from the germline V gene. Trimming left V 4 bases short and J 1 base short, with 5 bases between. CDR3 in amino acids: CASSGASNQPQHF. The DNA of the CDR3 is TGTGCCAGCAGTGGGGCGAGCAATCAGCCCCAGCATTTT.

The chain joins TRBV7-9 to TRBJ1-2, with D possibly TRBD1 on 5 matching bases. The CDR3 has 15 amino acids. Germline values: CDR1 SEHNR, CDR2 FQNEAQ (reference sequence). V lost 1 base, J lost 1 base, and 10 bases lay in between. This CDR3 is CASSLGGILNYGYTF. The CDR3 DNA reads as TGTGCCAGCAGCTTAGGGGGGATCCTTAACTATGGCTACACCTTC.

The V call is TRBV19, the J call TRBJ2-7; 9 nucleotides line up with TRBD2. V shed 4 bases and J 2 bases; nucleotides not matched to a gene: 6. The CDR3 is 15 amino acids. Germline values: CDR1 LNHDA, CDR2 SQIVND (reference sequence). The CDR3 is CASSSPGGRAYEQYF. CDR3 bases: TGTGCCAGTAGTAGCCCGGGCGGGAGGGCCTACGAGCAGTACTTC.

This clonotype was seen just once. The CDR3 sequence is CASSPGGVWKNIQYF. CDR3 bases: TGTGCCAGCAGTCCAGGGGGGGTATGGAAGAACATTCAGTACTTC. The gene calls are TRBV12-3 or TRBV12-4 and TRBJ2-4; the D call may be TRBD1 or TRBD2 (7 bases each). Trimming pared 5 bases from V and 7 bases from J, leaving 18 bases between. The CDR3 totals 15 residues.